The source of this T cell receptor (beta chain) is a study of control samples from healthy donors and cancer patients. V was pared by 1 base and J by 3 bases, with 9 bases between. The germline CDR1 and CDR2 sequences are LGHNA and YSLEER. The CDR3 consists of 15 residues. Clones were read by immunoSEQ multiplex PCR, and TCRdb kept only the in-frame ones, dropping some. This sample carries tens of thousands of clones, around 86% of them seen once, and the ten largest clones take roughly 1.3%. V and J are TRBV4-3 and TRBJ2-2; D is perhaps TRBD1 (5 bases). The specimen was blood. This receptor was obtained from a woman between 45 and 60 years old in good health. The CDR3 loop is CASSQVWGDTGELFF. The CDR3 nucleotides read TGCGCCAGCAGCCAAGTATGGGGCGACACCGGGGAGCTGTTTTTT.